This T cell receptor beta chain was recorded in a study of blood T cell repertoires in COVID-19. At the level of the study: Donors in the United States, Italy and Spain gave samples during acute or convalescent COVID-19. In each case, the material was cDNA or gDNA derived from T cells, B-cell-depleted T cells, or PBMCs.

Per the authors' pipeline: Amplification of reference gene primers was used by the study to estimate nucleated cell counts. Profiling relied on immunoSEQ multiplex PCR, and the TCRdb table lists in-frame clones only, not all of them. That table supplies the V and J calls and clone size; D and trimming were determined from the DNA. The sample holds 250,000 to 300,000 clones, roughly 90% seen once. The sequence came from a woman aged 50 to 60 who had recovered from COVID-19. The sequencing sample was made of peripheral blood.

The CDR3: CASSLAGSGELFF. The CDR3 DNA reads TGTGCCAGCAGTTTGGCGGGTAGCGGGGAGCTGTTTTTT. V gene TRBV12-3 or TRBV12-4 combines with J gene TRBJ2-2; possibly TRBD2 for D (5 bases). Trimming pared 3 bases from V and 7 bases from J, leaving 9 bases between. The CDR3 is 13 residues long.